This is a list of T cell receptor beta chains from one sample in a study of technical replicates of blood from a few donors. Only in-frame clones appear in the TCRdb table, and some are missing; sequencing was by immunoSEQ multiplex PCR. This table has about 81,000 clones, 85% to 95% appearing once. Sequenced material: T cells isolated from PBMCs. These receptors were taken from a human donor in good health. The CDR3 runs from the conserved cysteine through the conserved F or W. The D gene is left open where the match is weak. The listing skips clone size in some rows; elsewhere it reads once, few, many or a size class.

CASSLHLGTEEAFF,TGTGCCAGCAGCTTACATCTCGGAACAGAAGAAGCTTTCTTT,-,TRBV7-9,TRBJ1-1,14,-
CASSRLRGTANTGELFF,TGTGCCAGCTCACGCTTACGGGGGACAGCGAACACCGGGGAGCTGTTTTTT,-,TRBV18,TRBJ2-2,17,-
CASSLPVNTGELFF,TGTGCCAGCAGCTTGCCTGTAAACACCGGGGAGCTGTTTTTT,-,TRBV5-4,TRBJ2-2,14,-
CASSLILGTSALTYEQYF,TGTGCCAGCAGCCTAATCTTGGGGACTAGCGCACTAACCTACGAGCAGTACTTC,-,TRBV13,TRBJ2-7,18,TRBD2
CASSLSGQGVGQPQHF,TGCGCCAGCAGCTTGAGTGGACAGGGGGTGGGTCAGCCCCAGCATTTT,once,TRBV5-1,TRBJ1-5,16,TRBD1
CASSPRGQGTYGYTF,TGTGCCAGCAGCCCCAGGGGACAGGGGACTTATGGCTACACCTTC,-,TRBV9,TRBJ1-2,15,TRBD1
CASHGGWLEPQHF,TGTGCCAGCCACGGGGGGTGGTTGGAGCCCCAGCATTTT,-,TRBV28,TRBJ1-5,13,-
CASSLYGTGQETQYF,TGTGCCAGCAGCTTGTACGGGACAGGACAAGAGACCCAGTACTTC,-,TRBV5-5,TRBJ2-5,15,TRBD1
CASSALTGSGYTF,TGTGCCAGCAGCGCTCTTACCGGGTCTGGCTACACCTTC,-,TRBV9,TRBJ1-2,13,-
CSVEDRLGDREVGGYTF,TGCAGCGTTGAAGATCGATTAGGGGACAGGGAAGTTGGCGGCTACACCTTC,once,TRBV29-1,TRBJ1-2,17,TRBD1
CSVEGSTGVGYEQYF,TGCAGCGTTGAAGGAAGTACCGGGGTTGGGTACGAGCAGTACTTC,-,TRBV29-1,TRBJ2-7,15,-
CASSLMTSGDVNEQFF,TGCGCCAGCAGCTTAATGACTAGCGGGGACGTAAATGAGCAGTTCTTC,-,TRBV5-1,TRBJ2-1,16,TRBD2
CAIGDSPFNEQFF,TGTGCCATCGGGGACAGCCCCTTCAATGAGCAGTTCTTC,-,TRBV10-3,TRBJ2-1,13,TRBD1
CASSPLSPQGADGYTF,TGCGCCAGCAGCCCCCTAAGCCCCCAGGGGGCGGATGGCTACACCTTC,-,TRBV5-1,TRBJ1-2,16,TRBD1
CASRQGPSSFNEQFF,TGCGCCAGCAGACAGGGGCCTTCGTCCTTCAATGAGCAGTTCTTC,-,TRBV4-1,TRBJ2-1,15,TRBD1
CASSRGRGSNQPQHF,TGTGCCAGCAGCCGCGGAAGGGGAAGCAATCAGCCCCAGCATTTT,-,TRBV27,TRBJ1-5,15,-
CASSPTGGPLNREQFF,TGTGCCAGCAGTCCTACGGGGGGGCCTCTGAACAGAGAGCAGTTCTTC,-,TRBV27,TRBJ2-1,16,TRBD2